A selection of T cell receptor beta chains follows, all from one sample in a study of monozygotic twins with inflammatory bowel disease. Following a re-call of the 5' RACE reads, TCRdb has one entry per CDR3 protein and lacks DNA. Listed are some 440,000 distinct CDR3 sequences; more than 2% falls within the top ten. Sequenced: blood. Source of these receptors: a human donor with ulcerative colitis or Crohn's disease, or a healthy co-twin of an affected twin (not recorded which). CDR3s include the opening cysteine and the closing phenylalanine or tryptophan. Fields, in order: CDR3 protein, V gene, J gene, CDR3 length.

CASSSPDLTYEQYF	TRBV7-6	TRBJ2-7	14
CASSRTGTSGYEQYF	TRBV7-2	TRBJ2-7	15
CASIVASTDTQYF	TRBV6-1	TRBJ2-3	13
CASSRTEGEGQPQHF	TRBV7-8	TRBJ1-5	15
CSAREGGQAMVYTF	TRBV20-1	TRBJ1-2	14
CASSSGNFAGELFF	TRBV12-3/TRBV12-4	TRBJ2-2	14
CASSQDGTGGYTGELFF	TRBV14	TRBJ2-2	17
CASSYKGGSNQPQHF	TRBV6-5	TRBJ1-5	15
CASSPVTSGSAQYF	TRBV9	TRBJ2-5	14
CASSPIAFQGLGNEQFF	TRBV14	TRBJ2-1	17
CASSLYAGVYEQYF	TRBV11-1	TRBJ2-7	14
CASGKGPLWAQHF	TRBV28	TRBJ1-5	13
CASSPTTGQGNSYEQYF	TRBV18	TRBJ2-7	17
CASRDRVPGELFF	TRBV19	TRBJ2-2	13
CASARAYEQYF	TRBV2	TRBJ2-7	11
CASTAKAAGTDTQYF	TRBV28	TRBJ2-3	15
CAWSVRGLTDTQYF	TRBV30	TRBJ2-3	14
CATSREPATRSTDTQYF	TRBV15	TRBJ2-3	17
CASSIMWGSSYEQYF	TRBV7-2	TRBJ2-7	15
CASSLSRGGGYTDTQYF	TRBV7-2	TRBJ2-3	17
CASSLAPGGQETQYF	TRBV7-9	TRBJ2-5	15
CASSQIRSSYNEQLF	TRBV4-3	TRBJ2-1	15
CASSLDIDEAFF	TRBV12-3/TRBV12-4	TRBJ1-1	12
CASSYRGTEQYF	TRBV6-5	TRBJ2-7	12
CSARVGFGNQPQHF	TRBV20-1	TRBJ1-5	14
CASSDDSRLAGGGDEQFF	TRBV2	TRBJ2-1	18
CASSLGEGIGQPQHF	TRBV7-2	TRBJ1-5	15
CATGDAVAGGGTYEQYF	TRBV10-3	TRBJ2-7	17
CASSVSSGRAVDTQYF	TRBV7-9	TRBJ2-3	16
CASSLGSGSLPWDEQYF	TRBV13	TRBJ2-7	17
CASSPRDRSYNEQFF	TRBV7-2	TRBJ2-1	15
CASSLEGTARTGELFF	TRBV5-1	TRBJ2-2	16
CSAAVDTYEQYF	TRBV29-1	TRBJ2-7	12
CASKAGIPSTDTQYF	TRBV6-1	TRBJ2-3	15
CAVREAYNEQFF	TRBV6-5	TRBJ2-1	12
CSAREVGNEQFF	TRBV20-1	TRBJ2-1	12
CASSLQGQGFGTGELFF	TRBV27	TRBJ2-2	17
CASNTGLAGVMTGELFF	TRBV9	TRBJ2-2	17
CSAPTEGYEQYF	TRBV20-1	TRBJ2-7	12
CSARQQGAFYEQYF	TRBV20-1	TRBJ2-7	14
CSGGLAYNEQFF	TRBV29-1	TRBJ2-1	12
CAISEAPGMGNQPQHF	TRBV10-3	TRBJ1-5	16
CASSYTGTGVYEQYF	TRBV5-1	TRBJ2-7	15
CASSARGSYNEQFF	TRBV5-1	TRBJ2-1	14
CASSLLTGRQPQHF	TRBV28	TRBJ1-5	14
CAIGPGQGNTEAFF	TRBV10-3	TRBJ1-1	14
CASSPINTDRSYGYTF	TRBV5-6	TRBJ1-2	16
CAWSVEARYYGYTF	TRBV30	TRBJ1-2	14